The TCR beta chain described here comes from a study of blood T cells in healthy people across ages. Overall study findings and caveats: Older individuals had lower TCR beta diversity per million T cells (the decline was roughly linear).

With respect to this clonotype: The antigen is not known.

The V gene's germline CDR1 is MNHEY and CDR2 SVGAGI. V gave up 4 bases and J gave up 10 bases; unmatched junction bases: 8. CDR3 size: 15 residues. A sample-barcoded 5' primer and a J-beta primer mix were used in a second PCR of about 7 to 12 cycles. TCRdb re-called the 5' RACE reads with MiXCR, one entry per CDR3 protein. The table lists hundreds of thousands of distinct CDR3 sequences, around 48% of them singletons. This chain joins TRBV6-5 and TRBJ1-6; 9 bases map to TRBD1. Source material: blood. The TCR was taken from a man aged 30 to 39 in good health. CDR3 protein: CASSFRDREGSPLHF. In DNA, the CDR3 is TGTGCCAGCAGTTTCCGGGACAGGGAAGGCTCACCCCTCCACTTT.